Each of the 32 T cell receptor beta chains below was sequenced from the same sample in a study of blood T cell repertoires in COVID-19. Sequencing was performed with immunoSEQ multiplex PCR; in TCRdb, only in-frame clones are kept and a portion is missing. Of around 77,000 clones detected, roughly four fifths appear once; the ten largest clones hold 6.9%. Material for sequencing was peripheral blood. The receptors come from a man aged 30 to 45 with COVID-19, enrolled during active disease.

The rearrangement links TRBV18 to TRBJ1-5; weak D call: TRBD1 (5 bases). The CDR3 is 16 residues long. Trimming stripped 0 bases from V and 3 bases from J, with 12 bases between. Germline V CDR1 and CDR2: KGHSH, LQKENI. The CDR3 loop reads CASSPPGGVDNQPQHF. The CDR3 DNA sequence: TGTGCCAGCTCACCACCGGGGGGGGTGGACAATCAGCCCCAGCATTTT. The whole variable domain, remainder taken from reference TRBV18 and TRBJ1-5, is NAGVMQNPRHLVRRRGQEARLRCSPMKGHSHVYWYRQLPEEGLKFMVYLQKENIIDESGMPKERFSAEFPKEGPSILRIQQVVRGDSAAYFCASSPPGGVDNQPQHFGDGTRLSIL.

The J gene is TRBJ2-2, the V gene TRBV4-3, with D unresolved. The germline gives CDR1 LGHNA, CDR2 YSLEER. The V and J ends lost 4 bases and 10 bases respectively, with 16 bases between them. The CDR3 has 14 residues. CDR3 protein: CASSPVDRGTELFF. Written as DNA, the CDR3 is TGCGCCAGCAGCCCGGTGGATCGCGGCACGGAGCTGTTTTTT.

This chain joins TRBV28 and TRBJ2-1, with a weak D call TRBD2 (5 bases). V gave up 6 bases and J gave up 4 bases, with 16 bases separating them. Looked up from germline, CDR1 is MDHEN and CDR2 is SYDVKM. The CDR3 runs 15 residues. The DNA of the CDR3 is TGTGCCAGCAGGTCCTGGAGCGGAGCTTACAATGAGCAGTTCTTC. It is translated as CASRSWSGAYNEQFF.

The chain joins TRBV27 to TRBJ1-5, with TRBD1 matching 9 bases. The ends lost 6 bases at V and 3 bases at J; junction bases unmatched: 6. From germline, CDR1 is MNHEY and CDR2 SMNVEV (reference sequence). The CDR3 is 15 amino acids. The CDR3 coding sequence is TGTGCCAGCAGCTCACAGGGGGCTTACAATCAGCCCCAGCATTTT. This gives the protein CASSSQGAYNQPQHF.

The V and J genes are TRBV5-4 and TRBJ2-3; 12 bases align to TRBD2. The CDR3 totals 17 residues. The V segment lost 7 bases and the J segment 0 bases; nucleotides outside the gene matches: 9. Germline lookup yields CDR1 SGHNT and CDR2 YYREEE (reference sequence). The CDR3 DNA reads as TGTGCCAGCTCGGGACTAGCGGGCCAAACTAGCACAGATACGCAGTATTTT. Encoded protein: CASSGLAGQTSTDTQYF.

The chain combines TRBV6-6 with TRBJ2-1; 10 nucleotides agree with TRBD2. Trimming took 8 bases from V and 8 from J; bases not matched to a gene: 6. This CDR3 is 13 amino acids long. Germline V gene lookup returns CDR1 MNHNY and CDR2 SVGAGI (reference sequence). CDR3 nucleotides: TGTGCCAGCGAAGGGAGCGGGAGGGATGAGCAGTTCTTC. It specifies CASEGSGRDEQFF.

A single count supports this clone. The J gene is TRBJ1-1, the V gene TRBV5-6, with D perhaps TRBD1 (5 bases). CDR3 length equals 13 residues. The germline gives CDR1 SGHDT, CDR2 YYEEEE. The V end was cut by 4 bases, the J end by 2 bases, with 9 bases between. The CDR3, as DNA: TGTGCCAGCAGCGGACACCTAAACACTGAAGCTTTCTTT. It is translated as CASSGHLNTEAFF.

The V gene is TRBV6-5, the J gene TRBJ2-7, with TRBD2 matching 7 bases. V lost 8 bases, J lost 3 bases, and 4 bases stayed unmatched. This CDR3 region has 12 residues. CDR1 and CDR2 (germline): MNHEY, SVGAGI. This chain's CDR3 is CASRGSSYEQYF. For the CDR3, the DNA is TGTGCCAGCCGCGGGAGTAGCTACGAGCAGTACTTC.

The gene calls are TRBV5-1 and TRBJ2-1; 9 bases match TRBD2. In germline, CDR1 is SGHRS, CDR2 YFSETQ. V gave up 4 bases and J gave up 9 bases; unmatched junction bases: 11. The CDR3 covers 15 residues. Written as DNA, the CDR3 is TGCGCCAGCAGCACTTCTAGCGGGGAACTGGGTGAGCAGTTCTTC. This encodes CASSTSSGELGEQFF.

The rearrangement joins TRBV29-1 to TRBJ1-1; D is unclear. Germline values: CDR1 SQVTM, CDR2 ANQGSEA. CDR3 length equals 12 residues. Trimming took off 4 bases at V and 3 bases at J, with 9 bases between the two ends. The CDR3 sequence is CSVGTGDTEAFF. The CDR3 coding sequence is TGCAGCGTTGGCACCGGAGACACTGAAGCTTTCTTT.

This rearrangement joins TRBV5-8 to TRBJ2-1; D unclear. V dropped 2 bases and J dropped 5 bases, with 8 bases sitting between them. Per germline, CDR1 SGHTS and CDR2 YDEGEE. CDR3 length: 13 residues. This CDR3 reads CASSFYRDNEQFF. CDR3 coding DNA: TGTGCCAGCAGCTTTTACAGAGACAATGAGCAGTTCTTC.

The V gene is TRBV25-1, the J gene TRBJ2-7; 7 bases match TRBD1. The CDR3 covers 15 residues. The germline gives CDR1 MGHDK, CDR2 SYGVNS. V lost 1 base to trimming and J lost 3 bases; unmatched junction nucleotides: 6. CDR3 loop: CASSESGGQDYEQYF. The CDR3 DNA reads as TGTGCCAGCAGTGAATCCGGAGGACAGGACTACGAGCAGTACTTC.

The chain links TRBV19 to TRBJ1-5; tentatively, D is TRBD1 (6 bases). Trimming left V 7 bases short and J 5 bases short, with 18 bases between. This CDR3 is 15 amino acids long. Germline loops: CDR1 LNHDA, CDR2 SQIVND (reference sequence). CDR3 coding DNA: TGTGCCAGTACCCCAATCGGGACACACCATCAGCCCCAGCATTTT. Its protein product is CASTPIGTHHQPQHF.

The chain has TRBV5-8 and TRBJ1-1; D not certain. The CDR3 is 11 residues long. Germline CDR1 is SGHTS and CDR2 is YDEGEE. Trimming took off 0 bases at V and 6 bases at J, with 3 bases between the two ends. DNA of the CDR3: TGTGCCAGCAGCTTGGCCTCTGAAGCTTTCTTT. Translating it yields CASSLASEAFF.

V is TRBV27 and J is TRBJ2-6; 7 bases fit TRBD2. With 5 bases clipped from V and 4 bases from J, the junction kept 11 bases outside the gene matches. There are 17 residues in the CDR3. Germline V gene data show CDR1 as MNHEY and CDR2 as SMNVEV (reference sequence). CDR3 sequence: CASSRWGGSSGANVLTF. CDR3 nucleotides: TGTGCCAGCAGTCGATGGGGAGGGTCCTCAGGGGCCAACGTCCTGACTTTC. The variable domain in full, with the rest retrieved from reference TRBV27 and TRBJ2-6, is EAQVTQNPRYLITVTGKKLTVTCSQNMNHEYMSWYRQDPGLGLRQIYYSMNVEVTDKGDVPEGYKVSRKEKRNFPLILESPSPNQTSLYFCASSRWGGSSGANVLTFGAGSRLTVL.

This sequence joins TRBV7-9 and TRBJ1-2; 9 bases line up with TRBD1. After removal of 2 bases from V and 9 bases from J, the junction contained 4 bases not matched to a gene. CDR1 is SEHNR and CDR2 is FQNEAQ in the germline V gene (reference sequence). The CDR3 sequence is 13 residues long. CDR3 loop: CASSLRDRDSYTF. CDR3 nucleotides: TGTGCCAGCAGCTTAAGGGACAGGGACAGCTACACCTTC.

This chain uses TRBV7-6 with TRBJ1-5; D is possibly TRBD1 (5 bases). Germline CDR1 is SGHVS and CDR2 is FNYEAQ. The CDR3 runs to 14 residues. V lost 4 bases and J lost 6, with 13 bases in between. CDR3 sequence: CASSWPPGGQPQHF. The CDR3 DNA sequence: TGTGCCAGCAGCTGGCCTCCGGGGGGTCAGCCCCAGCATTTT.

The chain joins TRBV28 to TRBJ2-7; weak D call: TRBD1 (6 bases). The length of the CDR3 is 15 residues. CDR1 is MDHEN and CDR2 is SYDVKM in the germline V gene. V was shortened by 2 bases and J by 3 bases, with 14 bases between the two germline ends. CDR3 sequence: CASSLASGADYEQYF. The CDR3 nucleotides are TGTGCCAGCAGTTTAGCTTCAGGGGCTGACTACGAGCAGTACTTC.

The chain joins TRBV5-1 to TRBJ2-3; 8 bases line up with TRBD2. There are 15 residues in the CDR3. Looked up from germline, CDR1 is SGHRS and CDR2 is YFSETQ. V dropped 2 bases and J dropped 5; count of bases not matched to a gene: 7. In nucleotides, the CDR3 is TGCGCCAGCAGCTTACTGACTAGCGAGCGAGATACGCAGTATTTT. It codes for CASSLLTSERDTQYF.

The V gene is TRBV28, the J gene TRBJ2-4, with 9 nucleotides matching TRBD1. This CDR3 has 14 residues. V lost 6 bases to trimming and J lost 7 bases; unmatched junction nucleotides: 7. Germline loops: CDR1 MDHEN, CDR2 SYDVKM. The CDR3 sequence is CASRPTGGGNIQYF. The CDR3 DNA reads as TGTGCCAGCAGACCAACAGGGGGCGGCAACATTCAGTACTTC.

This chain joins TRBV28 and TRBJ1-1, with D possibly TRBD1 on 6 matching bases. Deletions cut 4 bases from V and 6 bases from J, with 18 bases between. The V gene's germline CDR1 is MDHEN and CDR2 SYDVKM. The CDR3 is made up of 15 amino acids. Written as DNA, the CDR3 is TGTGCCAGCAGTTCCCACAGGGAATTTTCATCTGAAGCTTTCTTT. Amino acid sequence: CASSSHREFSSEAFF.

This chain links TRBV4-1 with TRBJ1-1; no definite D call. Germline V lookup: CDR1 MGHRA, CDR2 YSYEKL. V lost 2 bases, J lost 1 base, and 11 bases lay in between. This CDR3 has 15 residues. The chain's CDR3 is CASSQIHGGNTEAFF. CDR3 nucleotides: TGCGCCAGCAGCCAAATCCACGGTGGGAACACTGAAGCTTTCTTT.

V and J are TRBV19 and TRBJ2-1, with 12 bases that match TRBD2. From germline, CDR1 is LNHDA and CDR2 SQIVND (reference sequence). V gave up 10 bases and J gave up 10 bases; unmatched junction bases: 8. The CDR3 has 13 residues. The DNA for the CDR3 is TGTGCCAAGACTAGCGGGAGTGGTGACGAGCAGTTCTTC. This translates into CAKTSGSGDEQFF.

V is TRBV19 and J is TRBJ2-1; 15 bases are shared with TRBD2. Per germline, CDR1 LNHDA and CDR2 SQIVND (reference sequence). With V trimmed by 5 bases and J by 7 bases, 3 bases remained unmatched. The CDR3 covers 15 residues. The CDR3 region has the DNA TGTGCCAGTAGTCTCGGGACTAGCGGGGGGAATGAGCAGTTCTTC. Translation: CASSLGTSGGNEQFF.

The chain is built from TRBV9 and TRBJ1-1; D remains unclear. V was trimmed by 0 bases and J by 7 bases, leaving 13 bases between them. CDR3 length: 14 amino acids. Germline lookup yields CDR1 SGDLS and CDR2 YYNGEE. The CDR3 nucleotides read TGTGCCAGCAGCGTAGGTAGGATAGGCGGTGAAGCTTTCTTT. It yields the protein CASSVGRIGGEAFF.

The genes are TRBV11-2 and TRBJ2-7; D is possibly TRBD2 (5 bases). The CDR3 has 14 residues. With 4 bases removed from V and 3 bases from J, the gap between germline ends came to 13 bases. CDR1 SGHAT and CDR2 FQNNGV come from the germline V gene. CDR3 loop: CASSSLERIYEQYF. The DNA of the CDR3 is TGTGCCAGCAGCTCCCTGGAGCGGATCTACGAGCAGTACTTC.

For the CDR3, the DNA is TGCGCCAGCAGCCAAGTTAGCGGGAGGGGGAATGAGCAGTTCTTC. It codes for CASSQVSGRGNEQFF. V and J are TRBV4-1 and TRBJ2-1; 11 bases are a match to TRBD2. The germline CDR1 and CDR2 sequences are MGHRA and YSYEKL. Unmatched junction bases numbered 3, after V lost 1 base and J lost 7 bases. The CDR3 is made up of 15 amino acids.

The rearrangement links TRBV6-6 to TRBJ2-7; maybe TRBD1 (6 bases). V was trimmed by 3 bases and J by 0 bases, leaving 15 bases between them. The CDR3 spans 16 residues. Per germline, CDR1 MNHNY and CDR2 SVGAGI (reference sequence). CDR3 in DNA: TGTGCCAGCAGTTATCACAGGGCCCTCTTCTCCTACGAGCAGTACTTC. Protein: CASSYHRALFSYEQYF.

The V gene is TRBV6-5, the J gene TRBJ1-1; 7 bases are shared with TRBD1. This CDR3 contains 15 residues. Trimming took 7 bases from V and 0 from J; bases not matched to a gene: 8. CDR1 MNHEY and CDR2 SVGAGI come from the germline V gene. The CDR3 nucleotides read TGTGCCAGCACCGGACAGGCCACTATGAACACTGAAGCTTTCTTT. It specifies CASTGQATMNTEAFF.

V and J are TRBV21-1 and TRBJ2-2; the table's D call TRBD2 went unverified against the DNA. TRBV21-1 is annotated as a pseudogene. This CDR3 has 20 amino acids. CDR3 protein: CASSKVSSRGSGRISGELFF. DNA of the CDR3: TGTGCCAGCAGCAAAGTGTCCTCCCGGGGGAGCGGGAGAATCTCCGGGGAGCTGTTTTTT.

As regards this clone: One junction end does not reproduce the germline sequence, and a read error may be involved. The CDR3 DNA reads as TGTGCTAGCAGCTTAGCCCCCGATAGCTACGAGCAGTACTTC. This sequence encodes CASSLAPDSYEQYF. The chain links TRBV7-7 to TRBJ2-7; D gene uncertain. This CDR3 spans 14 amino acids. Germline values: CDR1 SSHAT, CDR2 FNYEAQ (reference sequence).

This chain uses TRBV6-6 with TRBJ1-3; D unresolved. V was trimmed by 5 bases and J by 1 base, leaving 18 bases between them. This CDR3 region has 17 residues. From germline, CDR1 is MNHNY and CDR2 SVGAGI (reference sequence). The CDR3: CASSPLSWSLSGNTIYF. CDR3 in DNA: TGTGCCAGCAGTCCCTTGAGTTGGTCCCTTTCTGGAAACACCATATATTTT.